This is a list of T cell receptor beta chains from one sample in a study of cytomegalovirus exposure and HLA in healthy donors. Clones were read by immunoSEQ multiplex PCR, and TCRdb kept only the in-frame ones, dropping some. The data contain around 90,000 clones, 81% of them singletons. What was sequenced was PBMCs. These receptors were collected from a human donor in good health. Each CDR3 is given with its conserved first and last residue. The D gene is left open where the match is weak. For some rows the clone size is stated as once, few or many, or as a class when expanded; others skip it.

clone_size,j_call,v_call,d_call,cdr3_nt,cdr3_aa
-,TRBJ1-4,TRBV28,-,TGTGCCAGCAGTTCGATCGGTGAAAAACTGTTTTTT,CASSSIGEKLFF
-,TRBJ2-5,TRBV30,TRBD1,TGTGCCTGGAGTGTAAGCAGGGGGCGCGGTGAGACCCAGTACTTC,CAWSVSRGRGETQYF
-,TRBJ1-5,TRBV6-1,TRBD1,TGTGCCAGCAGTGAACCGGGGGACAGACCCCAGCATTTT,CASSEPGDRPQHF
once,TRBJ1-5,TRBV25-1,-,TGTGCCAGCAGTCCCAGATCCAATCAGCCCCAGCATTTT,CASSPRSNQPQHF
-,TRBJ2-5,TRBV5-4,-,TGTGCCAGCAGCTCTGGACAGAACCAAGAGACCCAGTACTTC,CASSSGQNQETQYF
-,TRBJ2-7,TRBV4-2,TRBD2,TGTGCCAGCAGCCAAGCTGGGGGGGTCTCCTACGAGCAGTACTTC,CASSQAGGVSYEQYF
-,TRBJ2-5,TRBV4-1,-,TGCGCCAGCAGCCAAGAGGACAGAGGGGAGACCCAGTACTTC,CASSQEDRGETQYF
-,TRBJ2-7,TRBV25-1,TRBD1,TGTGCCAGCAGTGCACACGGGACAGGCCTCTCGGGCGAGCAGTACTTC,CASSAHGTGLSGEQYF
-,TRBJ1-3,TRBV5-1,-,TGCGCCAGCAGCTTGGCCGGGGGGTCTGGAAACACCATATATTTT,CASSLAGGSGNTIYF
-,TRBJ1-4,TRBV30,-,TGTGCCTGGAGTCGGAGCCTTAATGAAAAACTGTTTTTT,CAWSRSLNEKLFF
once,TRBJ1-4,TRBV7-8,-,TGTGCCAGCAGCTTAGCACGGGGGGTTGGTAATGAAAAACTGTTTTTT,CASSLARGVGNEKLFF
-,TRBJ1-5,TRBV19,-,TGTGCCAGTCGGGATTCCAGTCAGCCCCAGCATTTT,CASRDSSQPQHF
-,TRBJ1-1,TRBV5-1,TRBD1,TGCGCCAGCAGCTTTTCGACAGGGTATAGAGGCACTGAAGCTTTCTTT,CASSFSTGYRGTEAFF
-,TRBJ1-5,TRBV19,-,TGTGCCAGTAGTATTCAGGAATATAGCAATCAGCCCCAGCATTTT,CASSIQEYSNQPQHF
-,TRBJ1-2,TRBV5-1,TRBD1,TGCGCCAGCAGCCGCCAGGGACAGGGATATGGCTACACCTTC,CASSRQGQGYGYTF
few,TRBJ1-4,TRBV7-9,-,TGTGCCAGCAGCTTAGTCCAGACAACTTATGAAAAACTGTTTTTT,CASSLVQTTYEKLFF
-,TRBJ1-4,TRBV5-1,-,TGCGCCAGCAGCTTGGAAGGGACAAAGAATGAAAAACTGTTTTTT,CASSLEGTKNEKLFF
-,TRBJ2-2,TRBV7-2,-,TGTGCTAGCAGCTTAGCTAGGACTCTCGTGGGCGGGGAGCTGTTTTTT,CASSLARTLVGGELFF
-,TRBJ1-5,TRBV21-1,-,TGTGCCAGCACCGGGGACACTCCTCAGGGCAATCAGCCCCAGCATTTT,CASTGDTPQGNQPQHF
-,TRBJ2-1,TRBV7-3,TRBD2,TGTGCCAGCAGCTTAACCCAGCGGGGGGGTGAGCAGTTCTTC,CASSLTQRGGEQFF